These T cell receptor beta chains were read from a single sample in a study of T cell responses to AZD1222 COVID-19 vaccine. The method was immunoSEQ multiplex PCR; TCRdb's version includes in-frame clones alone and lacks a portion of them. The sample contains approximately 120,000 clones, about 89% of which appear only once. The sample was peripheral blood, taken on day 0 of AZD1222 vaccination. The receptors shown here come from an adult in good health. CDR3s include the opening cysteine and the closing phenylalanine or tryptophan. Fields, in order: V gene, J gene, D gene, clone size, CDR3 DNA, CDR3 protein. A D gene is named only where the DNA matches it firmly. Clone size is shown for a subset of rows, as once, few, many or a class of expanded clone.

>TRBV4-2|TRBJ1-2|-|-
TGTGCCAGCAGCCAAGCGGGACACCACGAGGGCTATGGCTACACCTTC
CASSQAGHHEGYGYTF
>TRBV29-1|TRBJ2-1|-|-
TGCAGCGCGCAGGTGGATGAGCAGTTCTTC
CSAQVDEQFF
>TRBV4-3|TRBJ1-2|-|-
TGCGCCAGCAGCCAGGATTGGGGGTCCGGGGGTCTTGGCTACACCTTC
CASSQDWGSGGLGYTF
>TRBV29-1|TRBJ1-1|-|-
TGCAGCGTTGAGGTGTCAGGGTGGACTGAAGCTTTCTTT
CSVEVSGWTEAFF
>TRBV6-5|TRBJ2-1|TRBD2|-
TGTGCCAGCAGTAACCTAGCGGGGAATTACAATGAGCAGTTCTTC
CASSNLAGNYNEQFF
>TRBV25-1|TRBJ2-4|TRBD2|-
TGTGCCAGCAGTGAAAGAAGCGGGGGAGCCAAAAACATTCAGTACTTC
CASSERSGGAKNIQYF
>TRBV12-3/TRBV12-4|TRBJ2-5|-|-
TGTGCCAGCAGTTTCGGGAACCAAGAGACCCAGTACTTC
CASSFGNQETQYF
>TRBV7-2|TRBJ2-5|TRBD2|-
TGTGCCAGCAGCTTAGCAACTAGCGGGGGGGAGACCCAGTACTTC
CASSLATSGGETQYF
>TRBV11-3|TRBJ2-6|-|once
TGTGCCAGCAGTGAAAGCTCTGGGGCCAACGTCCTGACTTTC
CASSESSGANVLTF
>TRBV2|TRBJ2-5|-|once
TGTGCCAGCAGCTTAGAGGGCCAAGAGACCCAGTACTTC
CASSLEGQETQYF
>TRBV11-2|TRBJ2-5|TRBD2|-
TGTGCCAGCAGCGCCCAACTAGCGGGGGGGCGGGAGACCCAGTACTTC
CASSAQLAGGRETQYF
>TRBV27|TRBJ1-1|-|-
TGTGCCAGCAGTTTATTGTACCGAGGAGGGCCGGGGACTGAAGCTTTCTTT
CASSLLYRGGPGTEAFF
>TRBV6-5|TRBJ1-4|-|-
TGTGCCAGCAGTTACGGTTGGGCAACTAATGAAAAACTGTTTTTT
CASSYGWATNEKLFF
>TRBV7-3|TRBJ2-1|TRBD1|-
TGTGCCAGCAGCCCAAGGACAGGCAACTCCTACAATGAGCAGTTCTTC
CASSPRTGNSYNEQFF
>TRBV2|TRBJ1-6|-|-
TGTGCCAGCAGGGTAACGGATAATTCACCCCTCCACTTT
CASRVTDNSPLHF
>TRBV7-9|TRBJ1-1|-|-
TGTGCCAGCAGCTTAGGTCCCAGCCCTGAAGCTTTCTTT
CASSLGPSPEAFF
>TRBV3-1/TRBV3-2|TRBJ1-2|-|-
TGTGCCAGCAGCCAAGATGAGGGCAGGGGATGGGATGGCTACACCTTC
CASSQDEGRGWDGYTF
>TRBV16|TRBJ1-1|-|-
TGTGCCAGCAGCCAATTGCGAGGGAACACTGAAGCTTTCTTT
CASSQLRGNTEAFF
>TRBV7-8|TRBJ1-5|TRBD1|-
TGTGCCAGCAGCTTACAGGGGGCGCCCCAGCATTTT
CASSLQGAPQHF
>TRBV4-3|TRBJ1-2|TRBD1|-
TGCGCCAGCAGCCAAGATGGGACAGGGACTGGCTACACCTTC
CASSQDGTGTGYTF
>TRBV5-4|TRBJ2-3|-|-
TGTGCCAGCAGCCCGGCGACAGGCACAGATACGCAGTATTTT
CASSPATGTDTQYF
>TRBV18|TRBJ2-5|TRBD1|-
TGTGCCAGCTCACCAACACAGGGGGCGCGGGGAGAGACCCAGTACTTC
CASSPTQGARGETQYF
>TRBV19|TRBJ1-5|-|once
TGTGCCAGTCTTGGCCATAGCAATCAGCCCCAGCATTTT
CASLGHSNQPQHF
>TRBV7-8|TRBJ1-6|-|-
TGTGCCAGCAGCTTAACAATACAGGGTAATTCACCCCTCCACTTT
CASSLTIQGNSPLHF